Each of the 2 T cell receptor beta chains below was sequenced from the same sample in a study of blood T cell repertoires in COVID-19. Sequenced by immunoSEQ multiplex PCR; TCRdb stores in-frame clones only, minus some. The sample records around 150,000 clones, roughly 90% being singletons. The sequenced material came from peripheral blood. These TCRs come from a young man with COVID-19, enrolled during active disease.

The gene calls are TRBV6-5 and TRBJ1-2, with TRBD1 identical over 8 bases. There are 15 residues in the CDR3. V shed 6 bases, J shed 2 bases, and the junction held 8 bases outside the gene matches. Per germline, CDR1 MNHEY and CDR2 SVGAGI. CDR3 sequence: CASRIAGGSNYGYTF. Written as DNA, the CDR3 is TGTGCCAGCAGGATTGCAGGGGGCTCGAACTATGGCTACACCTTC.

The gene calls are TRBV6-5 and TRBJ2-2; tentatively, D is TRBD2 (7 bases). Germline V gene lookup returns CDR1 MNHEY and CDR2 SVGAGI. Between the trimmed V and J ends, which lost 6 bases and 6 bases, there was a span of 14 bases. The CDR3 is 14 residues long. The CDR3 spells CASRKSGGAGELFF. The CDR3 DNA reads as TGTGCCAGCAGGAAATCGGGGGGCGCCGGGGAGCTGTTTTTT.